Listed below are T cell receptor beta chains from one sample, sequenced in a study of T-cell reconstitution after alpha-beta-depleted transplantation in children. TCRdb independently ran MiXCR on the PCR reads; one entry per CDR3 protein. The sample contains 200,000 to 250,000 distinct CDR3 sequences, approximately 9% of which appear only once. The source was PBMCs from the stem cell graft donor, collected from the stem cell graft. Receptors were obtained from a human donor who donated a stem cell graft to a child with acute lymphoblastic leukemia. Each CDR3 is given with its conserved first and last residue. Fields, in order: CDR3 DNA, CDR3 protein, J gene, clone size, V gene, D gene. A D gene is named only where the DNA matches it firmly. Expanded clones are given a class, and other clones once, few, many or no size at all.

TGTGCCAGCAGCCCCGTAGGAATAAATGGCTACACCTTC CASSPVGINGYTF TRBJ1-2 - TRBV7-2 -
TGTGCCAGCAGTTTAAATTTCGAAGCCTACTATGGCTACACCTTC CASSLNFEAYYGYTF TRBJ1-2 many TRBV12-3/TRBV12-4 -
TGCAGTGCTAGAGATCTTGTTATATACACAGATACGCAGTATTTT CSARDLVIYTDTQYF TRBJ2-3 - TRBV20-1 -
TGCAGTGCCACCGGACAGGGGAATCACTATGGCTACACCTTC CSATGQGNHYGYTF TRBJ1-2 many TRBV20-1 TRBD1
TGTGCCAGCAGTCAAAGCGGGGCTAGCTCCTACGAGCAGTACTTC CASSQSGASSYEQYF TRBJ2-7 few TRBV6-1 TRBD2
TGTGCCAGCAGCTTCGGACCTTCAGCTTTCTTT CASSFGPSAFF TRBJ1-1 few TRBV5-4 -
TGCGCCAGCAGCGGGGGGGATAGCGCCGGGAAAAATGAGCAGTTCTTC CASSGGDSAGKNEQFF TRBJ2-1 many TRBV5-1 TRBD2
TGCGCCAGCAGCCCGACTTTGGGTGGGTTAGGGGACACTGAAGCTTTCTTT CASSPTLGGLGDTEAFF TRBJ1-1 - TRBV5-1 -
TGCGCCAGCAGCTTTTTCATGGGTGTCAATGAGCAGTTCTTC CASSFFMGVNEQFF TRBJ2-1 many TRBV5-1 -
TGCGCCAGCAGCCCCGGGACTAGCGCGTCCTACGAGCAGTACTTC CASSPGTSASYEQYF TRBJ2-7 many TRBV5-1 TRBD2
TGTGCCAGCACCAAAGCGGACAGGGGATTTGCGGACACTGAAGCTTTCTTT CASTKADRGFADTEAFF TRBJ1-1 many TRBV7-8 TRBD1
TGTGCCAGCAGCCCCGTACGATCCGGCGCGGGGACCCAGTACTTC CASSPVRSGAGTQYF TRBJ2-5 many TRBV9 -
TGCAGCGCTGGCCTTAGGGACCCTCGAGAGACCCAGTACTTC CSAGLRDPRETQYF TRBJ2-5 few TRBV29-1 -
TGTGCCAGCAGCCTAATGTGGGGCCACAATGAGCAGTTCTTC CASSLMWGHNEQFF TRBJ2-1 many TRBV6-2/TRBV6-3 -
TGTGCCAGCAGCCAAGAGACCACGTCCCCTGGCTACACCTTC CASSQETTSPGYTF TRBJ1-2 - TRBV4-2 -
TGCGCCAGCAGAGCCTCTAGCGGGTTTAGCACCGGGGAGCTGTTTTTT CASRASSGFSTGELFF TRBJ2-2 many TRBV10-2 TRBD2
TGCGCCAGCAGCTTGACAGGGGGACAGAAGAACACTGAAGCTTTCTTT CASSLTGGQKNTEAFF TRBJ1-1 - TRBV5-1 TRBD1
TGTGCCAGCAGTTACTCACAGGAAAGCTCCTACAATGAGCAGTTCTTC CASSYSQESSYNEQFF TRBJ2-1 many TRBV6-2/TRBV6-3 -
TGTGCCAGCAGTCCGTCCGGAAGCGGCTACACCTTC CASSPSGSGYTF TRBJ1-2 - TRBV12-3/TRBV12-4 -
TGCGCCAGCAGCCAGCAAATAGGGGTGACAGGGGTCTCCTACAATGAGCAGTTCTTC CASSQQIGVTGVSYNEQFF TRBJ2-1 - TRBV4-1 TRBD1